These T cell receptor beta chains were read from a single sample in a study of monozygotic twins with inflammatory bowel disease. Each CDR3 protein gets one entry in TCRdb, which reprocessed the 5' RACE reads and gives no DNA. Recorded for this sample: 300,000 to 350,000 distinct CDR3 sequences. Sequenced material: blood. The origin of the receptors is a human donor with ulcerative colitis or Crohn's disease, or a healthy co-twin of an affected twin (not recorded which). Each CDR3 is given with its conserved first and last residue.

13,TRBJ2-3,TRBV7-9,CASSPGNVDTQYF
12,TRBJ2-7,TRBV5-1,CASSGTSYEQYF
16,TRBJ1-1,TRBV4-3,CASSQDARVQNTEAFF
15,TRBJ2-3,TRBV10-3,CAISSLQGVIDTQYF
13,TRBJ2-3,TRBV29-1,CSAPTSGTDTQYF
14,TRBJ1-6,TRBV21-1,CATHRGPGNSPLHF
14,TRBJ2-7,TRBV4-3,CASSQAPGGYEQYF
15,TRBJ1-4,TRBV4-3,CASSQNYGTGEKLFF
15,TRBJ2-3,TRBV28,CVSSLEWAGTDTQYF
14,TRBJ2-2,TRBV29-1,CSATDWERAGELFF
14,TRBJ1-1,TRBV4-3,CASSHSAVNTEAFF
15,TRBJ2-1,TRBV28,CASKDPLVVVDEQFF
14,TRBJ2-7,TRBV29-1,CSVGAGGFFYEQYF
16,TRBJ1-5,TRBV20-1,CSASQGAGDGGQPQHF
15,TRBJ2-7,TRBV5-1,CASSLERESSYEQYF
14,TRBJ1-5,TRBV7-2,CASSLAGTYQNQHF
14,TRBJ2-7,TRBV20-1,CSASRVAGAYEQYF
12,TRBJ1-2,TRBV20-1,CSARVEDYGYTF
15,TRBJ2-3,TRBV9,CASSVEASGTDTQYF
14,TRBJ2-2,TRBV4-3,CASSQDRGYGELFF
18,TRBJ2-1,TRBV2,CVPPEGTATKSSYNEQFF
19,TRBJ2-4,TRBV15,CATSNLRRTGSLSKNIQYF
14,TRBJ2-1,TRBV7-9,CASSFVSVGDEQFF
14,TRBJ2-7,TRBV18,CASSPSSGMVEQYF
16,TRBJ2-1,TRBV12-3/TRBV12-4,CASTLSSWTTDNEQFF
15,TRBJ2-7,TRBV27,CASSFLFRGQSEQYF
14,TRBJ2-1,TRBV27,CASSPYLEDNEQFF
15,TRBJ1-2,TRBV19,CASNTGQGGIYGYTF
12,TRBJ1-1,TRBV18,CASSRQGAQAFF
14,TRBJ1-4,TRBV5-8,CASSLRTEDEKLFF
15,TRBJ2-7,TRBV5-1,CASSLLPGGAYEQYF
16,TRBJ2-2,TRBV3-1,CASSPPSGRFSGELFF
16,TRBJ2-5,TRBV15,CATSGRGLAGGETQYF
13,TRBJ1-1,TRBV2,CASSEEWNTEAFF
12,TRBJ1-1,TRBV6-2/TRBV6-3,CASSYSVGEAFF
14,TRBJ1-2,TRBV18,CASSSMDINYGYTF
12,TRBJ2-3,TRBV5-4,CASSVNSDTQYF
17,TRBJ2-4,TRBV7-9,CASSQAPSTLAKNIQYF
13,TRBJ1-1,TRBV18,CASLRTGDTEAYF
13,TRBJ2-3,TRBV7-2,CASSLRAADTQYF
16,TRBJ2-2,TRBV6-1,CASSQITGGTGGELFF
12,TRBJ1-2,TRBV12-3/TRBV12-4,CASSFEGYGYTF
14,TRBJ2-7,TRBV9,CSSSAGTGEYEQYF
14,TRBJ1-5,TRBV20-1,CSAPGGVNNQPQHF
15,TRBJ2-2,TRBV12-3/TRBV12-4,CASRGDRINTGELFF
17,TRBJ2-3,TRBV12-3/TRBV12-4,CASSLAGGLSGTDTQYF
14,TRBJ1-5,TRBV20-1,CSAPPGGVYQPQHF
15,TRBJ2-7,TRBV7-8,CASSLVGVAFYEQYF
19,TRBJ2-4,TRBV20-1,CSASTGTGGLIGGKNIQYF
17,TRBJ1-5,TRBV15,CATSRDRDRSRDQPQHF
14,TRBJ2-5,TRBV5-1,CASSIGQTQETQYF
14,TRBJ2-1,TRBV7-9,CASSLAGLLNEQFF
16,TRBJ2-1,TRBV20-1,CSASHPSGLGSNEQFF
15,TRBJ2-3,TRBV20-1,CSARGLAGLTDTQYF
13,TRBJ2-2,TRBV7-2,CASSFHSTGELFF
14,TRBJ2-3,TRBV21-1,CASSTKARGATQYF
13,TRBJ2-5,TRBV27,CASSPNTGETQYF
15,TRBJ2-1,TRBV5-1,CASSLGQRDYNEQFF